This T cell receptor beta chain emerged from a study of cytomegalovirus exposure and HLA in healthy donors. For this clone: The antigen remains undetermined.

Study outcomes and limitations: Segments of the TCR beta V type were, in most cases, productive about 87% or about 30% of the time in an earlier analysis.

V shed 4 bases, J shed 3 bases, and the junction held 14 bases outside the gene matches. Germline CDR1 and CDR2: MGHRA and YSYEKL. This CDR3 region has 17 residues. 60 Vbeta and 13 Jbeta primers were used in PCR. Produced via immunoSEQ multiplex PCR; TCRdb's table is partial and in-frame only. Among 65,000 to 90,000 clones listed, 65% to 80% were seen once. This TCR derives from a man in his forties or fifties in good health and CMV-seronegative. The chain joins TRBV4-1 to TRBJ2-7, with 8 positions matching TRBD2. Sequencing was performed on PBMCs. The CDR3 region is CASSRLGGGVMFYEQYF. DNA for the CDR3: TGCGCCAGCAGCCGCCTCGGGGGGGGCGTAATGTTCTACGAGCAGTACTTC.